The sample holds a few counts of the clone carrying this TCR beta chain. This entry comes from a study of identical twins. The CDR3 is made up of 14 amino acids. V was clipped by 2 bases and J by 1 base, with 8 bases between them. Germline CDR1 and CDR2: MNHEY and SMNVEV (reference sequence). Using its own MiXCR run on the 5' RACE reads, TCRdb lists one record per CDR3 protein. The repertoire holds roughly 770,000 distinct CDR3 sequences, with around a sixth as singletons. The data also belong to a second study, concerning T cells expressing NK-cell markers.

This clonotype was obtained from a woman under 30 in good health. Sequenced: PBMCs. The chain couples TRBV27 to TRBJ1-1; D perhaps matches TRBD1 (6 bases). The DNA for the CDR3 is TGTGCCAGCAGTTTACCAGGGGAGAACACTGAAGCTTTCTTT. Translation gives CASSLPGENTEAFF.